This T cell receptor (beta chain) was retrieved from a study of blood T cell repertoires in COVID-19. Produced via immunoSEQ multiplex PCR; TCRdb's table is partial and in-frame only. The sample shows about 170,000 clones, around 80% of them seen only once. The germline CDR1 and CDR2 sequences are LGHNA and YNFKEQ. The CDR3 has 13 residues. Germline trimming cut 4 bases from V and 8 bases from J; bases unmatched to any gene: 3. The sequenced sample consisted of peripheral blood. V gene TRBV4-2 combines with J gene TRBJ1-2; TRBD1 matches 11 bases. The TCR originated in a woman in her seventies with acute or convalescent COVID-19. CDR3 bases: TGTGCCAGCAGCCTGGGACAGGGGGAAGGCTACACCTTC. Protein: CASSLGQGEGYTF.